Here is one T cell receptor (beta chain) with its context. V was pared by 2 bases and J by 8 bases, with 10 bases between. The CDR3 runs 14 residues. The V gene's germline CDR1 is MGHRA and CDR2 YSYEKL. Authors' processing steps: Using reference gene primer amplification, nucleated cell counts were estimated. Repertoires were generated with immunoSEQ multiplex PCR, while TCRdb's copy carries only in-frame clones and drops some. That table furnishes V, J and clone size, whereas the DNA furnished D and trimming. Of roughly 290,000 clones listed, around four fifths are singletons. This specimen comes from a study of blood T cell repertoires in COVID-19. On the study more broadly: The samples span acute and convalescent COVID-19 from the United States, Italy and Spain. The analysed material was cDNA or gDNA that came from T cells, B-cell-depleted T cells, or PBMCs.

The sequenced sample consisted of peripheral blood. J is TRBJ1-6 and V is TRBV4-1; D possibly corresponds to TRBD1 (6 bases). The origin of this receptor is a woman between 50 and 59 years old with active or convalescent COVID-19. The CDR3 loop reads CASSQTQGDSPLHF. The DNA for the CDR3 is TGCGCCAGCAGCCAAACACAGGGAGATTCACCCCTCCACTTT.